This entry features one T cell receptor (beta chain) sequence. Its target is not known. PCR used 60 Vbeta primers and 13 Jbeta primers. Some clones are missing from TCRdb's copy, which holds only in-frame ones; the method was immunoSEQ multiplex PCR. Among about 100,000 clones listed, about 80% were seen once. This record comes from a study of cytomegalovirus exposure and HLA in healthy donors. The CDR3 is 17 amino acids. The germline V gene encodes CDR1 MGHRA and CDR2 YSYEKL. Trimming removed 3 bases from V and 8 bases from J; junction bases left unmatched: 15. Whole-study findings and limits: With later analysis, a missense DCLRE1C variant became linked to TCR beta V- and J-gene trimming. CMV serostatus was the only immune exposure information that was available. In an earlier analysis, productive rearrangement rates for most beta V segments clustered near 87% or 30%. Most observed TCR sequences were rare, whereas some public TCRs were detected in many donors.

The sequence was obtained from a man aged 30 to 45 in good health and CMV-seropositive. This chain joins TRBV4-1 and TRBJ2-1, with TRBD1 matching over 8 bases. Material: PBMCs. The CDR3, as DNA: TGCGCCAGCAGCCACCTCCTCAGGGGGCGTACGTTCGATGAGCAGTTCTTC. Protein sequence: CASSHLLRGRTFDEQFF.